The clone carrying this TCR beta chain was recorded many times. One entry per CDR3 protein, called by TCRdb with MiXCR from the RT-PCR reads. The repertoire includes about 680,000 distinct CDR3 sequences, about 14% of them detected once, and 3.6% sits in the top ten. Trimming took 1 base from V and 9 from J, leaving 10 bases between them. The length of the CDR3 is 14 residues. Per the germline V gene, CDR1 is MNHNS and CDR2 is SASEGT. What was sequenced was memory CD4+ T cells from blood. V and J are TRBV6-1 and TRBJ1-6; the D is unclear. The TCR comes from a female donor in good health, serving as a healthy control. The CDR3 region is CASSEGVTVSPLHF. The DNA for the CDR3 is TGTGCCAGCAGTGAAGGGGTGACGGTTTCACCCCTCCACTTT.